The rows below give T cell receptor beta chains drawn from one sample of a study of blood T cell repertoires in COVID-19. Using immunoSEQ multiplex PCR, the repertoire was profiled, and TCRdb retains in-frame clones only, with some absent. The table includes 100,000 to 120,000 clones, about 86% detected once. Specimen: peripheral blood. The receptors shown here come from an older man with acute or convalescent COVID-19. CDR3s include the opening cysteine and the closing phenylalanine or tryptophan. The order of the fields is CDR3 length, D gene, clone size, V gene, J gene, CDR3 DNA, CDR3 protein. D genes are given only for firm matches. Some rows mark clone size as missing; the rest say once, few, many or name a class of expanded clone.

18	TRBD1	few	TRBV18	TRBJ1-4	TGTGCCAGCTCACCAATAGCGGACAGGGGGATTCACAATGAAAAACTGTTTTTT	CASSPIADRGIHNEKLFF
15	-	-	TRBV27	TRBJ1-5	TGTGCCAGCAGCCAAAGCCGTGGTAGCAATCAGCCCCAGCATTTT	CASSQSRGSNQPQHF
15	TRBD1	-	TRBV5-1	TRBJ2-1	TGCGCCAGCAGCGCGGACAGGTCTAGTTTTAATGAGCAGTTCTTC	CASSADRSSFNEQFF
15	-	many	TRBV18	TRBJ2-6	TGTGCCAGCTCAGGAACAGCCTCTGGGGCCAACGTCCTGACTTTC	CASSGTASGANVLTF
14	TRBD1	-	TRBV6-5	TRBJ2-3	TGTGCCAGCAGCCTGGGACAGGCGGCAGATACGCAGTATTTT	CASSLGQAADTQYF
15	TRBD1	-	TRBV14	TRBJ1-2	TGTGCCAGCAGCCAAGGACAGGGCCTTCTCTATGGCTACACCTTC	CASSQGQGLLYGYTF
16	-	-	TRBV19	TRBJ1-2	TGTGCCAGTAGTATAGACCGCGGACAGACTAACTATGGCTACACCTTC	CASSIDRGQTNYGYTF
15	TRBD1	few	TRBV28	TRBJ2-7	TGTGCCAGCACCTATTCCGGGACAGGGAATTACGAGCAGTACTTC	CASTYSGTGNYEQYF
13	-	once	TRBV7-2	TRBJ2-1	TGTGCCAGCAGCTTGAGCTCCTACAATGAGCAGTTCTTC	CASSLSSYNEQFF
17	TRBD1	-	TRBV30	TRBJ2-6	TGTGCCTGGAGCAGGGACAGGGTAAGAACTGGGGCCAACGTCCTGACTTTC	CAWSRDRVRTGANVLTF
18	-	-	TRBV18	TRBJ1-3	TGTGCCAGCTCACCACTCCCATCAGGGTTCGGCTCTGGAAACACCATATATTTT	CASSPLPSGFGSGNTIYF
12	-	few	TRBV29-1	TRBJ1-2	TGCAGCGTTGCGACTGGGTTATATGGCTACACCTTC	CSVATGLYGYTF
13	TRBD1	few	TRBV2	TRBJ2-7	TGTGCCAGCAGAGGACAGGGGAGTCACGAGCAGTACTTC	CASRGQGSHEQYF
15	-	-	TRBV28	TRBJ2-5	TGTGCCAGCAGTTTACGAGGCAGTTACCAAGAGACCCAGTACTTC	CASSLRGSYQETQYF
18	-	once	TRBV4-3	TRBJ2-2	TGCGCCAGCAGCCAAGGAGCCCTCTGGACACCGAACACCGGGGAGCTGTTTTTT	CASSQGALWTPNTGELFF
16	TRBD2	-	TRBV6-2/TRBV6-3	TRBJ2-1	TGTGCCAGCAGTCCACTCGGGACGGGAGGGCGCAATGAGCAGTTCTTC	CASSPLGTGGRNEQFF
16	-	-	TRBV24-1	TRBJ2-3	TGTGCCACCAGTGATTTGACAGGAAAGAGCACAGATACGCAGTATTTT	CATSDLTGKSTDTQYF
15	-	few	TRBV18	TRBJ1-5	TGTGCCAGCTCACCACTCGGGCAGGGAAATCAGCCCCAGCATTTT	CASSPLGQGNQPQHF
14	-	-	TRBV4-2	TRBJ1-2	TGTGCCAGCAGCCAAGAGGGCCTTAACTATGGCTACACCTTC	CASSQEGLNYGYTF
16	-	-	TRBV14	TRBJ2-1	TGTGCCAGCAGCCAAGACGAACTAGGTGGCTACAATGAGCAGTTCTTC	CASSQDELGGYNEQFF
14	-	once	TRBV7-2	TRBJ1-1	TGTGCCAGCAGCTTAATGACAGGGAACACTGAAGCTTTCTTT	CASSLMTGNTEAFF
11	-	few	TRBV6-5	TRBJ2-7	TGTGCCAGCAGGGACGGAGGCGAGCAGTACTTC	CASRDGGEQYF
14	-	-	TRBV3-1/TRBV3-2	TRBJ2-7	TGTGCCAGCAGCCAAATCCTCCAGGGGCACGAGCAGTACTTC	CASSQILQGHEQYF
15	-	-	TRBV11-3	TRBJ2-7	TGTGCCAGCAGCCCGGGTGGGGCAGACTCCTACGAGCAGTACTTC	CASSPGGADSYEQYF
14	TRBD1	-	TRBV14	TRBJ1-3	TGTGCCAGCAGCCGACAGGGTTACGGAAACACCATATATTTT	CASSRQGYGNTIYF
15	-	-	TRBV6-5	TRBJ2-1	TGTGCCAGCAGTTACAAAGGCCTAAATGAGCGTGAGCAGTTCTTC	CASSYKGLNEREQFF
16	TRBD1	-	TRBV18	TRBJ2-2	TGTGCCAGCTCTCGAGGGGGACAGTCGAACACCGGGGAGCTGTTTTTT	CASSRGGQSNTGELFF
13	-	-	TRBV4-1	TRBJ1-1	TGCGCCAGCAGCCAACTAGACTCCACTGAAGCTTTCTTT	CASSQLDSTEAFF
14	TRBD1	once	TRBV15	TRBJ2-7	TGTGCCACCAGCAGAGATAAACAGGGGTTTGGGCAGTACTTC	CATSRDKQGFGQYF
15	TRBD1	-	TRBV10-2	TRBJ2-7	TGCGCCAGCAGGCGGACAGGGGGTCGAAAGGGCGAGCAGTACTTC	CASRRTGGRKGEQYF
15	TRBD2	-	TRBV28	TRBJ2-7	TGTGCCAGCACCCCGCTAGCGGGGAGTACGTACGAGCAGTACTTC	CASTPLAGSTYEQYF
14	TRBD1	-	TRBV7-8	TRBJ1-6	TGTGCCAGCAGCTGGGGACAGGGGGATTCACCCCTCCACTTT	CASSWGQGDSPLHF
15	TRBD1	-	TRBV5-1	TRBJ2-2	TGCGCCAGCAGCTCTACAGGGGTGGATACCGGGGAGCTGTTTTTT	CASSSTGVDTGELFF
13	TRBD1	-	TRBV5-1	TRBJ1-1	TGCGCCAGCAGCCGCACAGGGGAAACTGAAGCTTTCTTT	CASSRTGETEAFF
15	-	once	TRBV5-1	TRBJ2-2	TGCGCCAGTACCATTCTGACCTCGGGCACCGGGGAGCTGTTTTTT	CASTILTSGTGELFF
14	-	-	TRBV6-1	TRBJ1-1	TGTGCCAGCAGTGAGAGGATGGGGCAAACTGAAGCTTTCTTT	CASSERMGQTEAFF
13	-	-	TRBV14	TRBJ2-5	TGTGCCAGCAGCCGAACATTCCAAGAGACCCAGTACTTC	CASSRTFQETQYF
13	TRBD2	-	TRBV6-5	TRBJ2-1	TGTGCCAGCAGTTCTAGCGGGAGAAATGAGCAGTTCTTC	CASSSSGRNEQFF
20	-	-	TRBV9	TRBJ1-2	TGTGCCAGCAGCGTAGAAGGGGTCGGCAGGTCAAAAGGGATATCTTATGGCTACACCTTC	CASSVEGVGRSKGISYGYTF
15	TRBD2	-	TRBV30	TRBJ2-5	TGTGCCTGGAGTTGGGGGAGGGCGTATGGAGAGACCCAGTACTTC	CAWSWGRAYGETQYF
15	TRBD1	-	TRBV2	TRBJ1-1	TGTGCCAGCATGACAGGGGGAAGGGGGAACACTGAAGCTTTCTTT	CASMTGGRGNTEAFF
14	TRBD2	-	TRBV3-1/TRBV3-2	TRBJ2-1	TGTGCCAGCAGATCCAGCGGGAGAGGCAATGAGCAGTTCTTC	CASRSSGRGNEQFF
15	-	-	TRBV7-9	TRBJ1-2	TGTGCCAGCAGCTTGGACGACAGTCGGGCCTATGGCTACACCTTC	CASSLDDSRAYGYTF
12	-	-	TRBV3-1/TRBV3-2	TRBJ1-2	TGTGCCAGCAGCCAAGGGCCTTATGGCTACACCTTC	CASSQGPYGYTF
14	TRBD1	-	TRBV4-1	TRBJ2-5	TGCGCCAGCAGCGACAGGGGGCATGGGGAGACCCAGTACTTC	CASSDRGHGETQYF
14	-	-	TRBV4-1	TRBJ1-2	TGCGCCAGCAGCCAAGGGGGCACCAACTATGGCTACACCTTC	CASSQGGTNYGYTF
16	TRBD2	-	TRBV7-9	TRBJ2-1	TGTGCCAGCAGCCTGACTAGCGGGAGGGCTCGAAATGAGCAGTTCTTC	CASSLTSGRARNEQFF
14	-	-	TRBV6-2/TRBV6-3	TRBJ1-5	TGTGCCAGCAGTGGGGACTATAGCAATCAGCCCCAGCATTTT	CASSGDYSNQPQHF
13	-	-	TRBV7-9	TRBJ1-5	TGTGCCAGCAGCCCGGGACTTGATCAGCCCCAGCATTTT	CASSPGLDQPQHF